The sequence of this T cell receptor (beta chain) was determined in a study of cytomegalovirus exposure and HLA in healthy donors (dated by TCRdb to about 2017). At the level of the whole study: According to an earlier analysis of several hundred of the donors, about 179 million T cells yielded 117 million unique TCR beta sequences and about 300 Gb of sequence data. The study combined high-throughput TCR immunosequencing, statistical association of individual TCRs with disease status, and machine learning to predict cytomegalovirus infection status. Alongside the repertoire data, information on donor age, sex, ethnicity and CMV serostatus was compiled. In addition to the first cohort of around 670 subjects, a separate validation cohort of 100 to 150 different subjects was used. A later analysis re-analyzed previously published TCR beta repertoires from about 600 donors and added high-resolution HLA genotyping to study TCR occurrence patterns. Because of strong linkage in the cohort, roughly five DR-DQ haplotypes were treated as single units for association and clustering. All discovery cohort repertoires had been generated on a single sequencing platform. The T cell repertoires of several hundred subjects were profiled by immunosequencing and related to cytomegalovirus serostatus. In an earlier analysis of several hundred of the donors, high-throughput TCR beta sequencing was used to judge whether each TCR beta V gene segment behaved as functional or pseudogenic. A later genetic analysis used genome-wide SNP genotypes for about 65% of the 666 donors, treating that subset as a discovery cohort. Among the approximately 420 genotyped donors, approximately 82% belonged to the genetic ancestry cluster associated with self-reported Caucasian donors. Among about 390 genotyped donors of the cohort, an average of 235,054 unique TCR beta nucleotide sequences were sequenced per donor, roughly 18% of them non-productive. Typing coverage varied by locus: roughly 620-630 donors for A, B, C, DRB1 and DQB1; 500 to 550 for DQA1; around 610 for DPA1; more than 450 for DPB1. An early release covering roughly 600 HLA-typed donors comprised roughly 300 gigabases of sequencing data and 85 million or so unique TCR sequences. Rather than drawing on any new phenotypic data, the later analysis identified candidate immune exposures from TCR beta sequences and the way those sequences occurred across donors. The study was designed to test whether signatures of past pathogen exposure could be identified by cataloging public T cell receptors. Both class I and class II loci were covered by HLA typing, at four-digit resolution. Findings and caveats that apply to the study as a whole: A cluster of highly shared sequence variants was judged likely to represent a technical artifact of the sequencing pipeline. In a later analysis, HLA-associated TCR beta chains showed more clonal expansion and lower generation probabilities than non-associated chains that were equally common. A later analysis associated about 17,000 TCR beta sequences with specific HLA alleles at a false discovery rate of 0.05. A further reported finding was that TCR beta sequences accurately predicted the HLA-A and HLA-B alleles for most subjects in the first cohort. Some IMGT-functional V segments, including TRBV6-2 and TRBV6-3, could not be told apart with the 87-base-pair reads, so those segments were excluded. Cytomegalovirus status was reported to be diagnosed by the classifier with high specificity and sensitivity in both the original and validation cohorts. This cohort had only TCR beta chains sequenced, and the lack of alpha or paired-chain data limited which features could be detected. Three of the identified cytomegalovirus-associated TCR beta chains were confirmed in vitro to be specific for cytomegalovirus antigens. The study gave a list of roughly 150 TCR beta chains associated with cytomegalovirus. Strong co-occurrence of HLA alleles, especially DR and DQ, made assigning TCR associations to individual alleles difficult. Because some donors lacked HLA typing at each locus, the association tests relied only on the typed subset. The authors suggested that the approach could potentially be generalized to other disease states and immunological phenotypes. According to a later analysis, most CMV-associated TCR beta chains appeared to be HLA-restricted, and the HLA associations seemed to be driven largely by CMV exposure. Correlated functional status among segregating V segments might be attributable to linkage disequilibrium, but an unknown experimental factor could not be ruled out. While some public TCRs were present in many individuals, most TCR sequences turned up only very rarely across donors. In a later genetic analysis, fewer N-insertions in productive TCRs were reported among donors in an Asian-associated ancestry cluster than the approximately 710-donor mean. An association between a missense DCLRE1C variant and V-gene and J-gene trimming of TCR beta chains was found in a later genetic analysis and replicated in an independent cohort. According to a later analysis, parvovirus B19, influenza, CMV and Epstein-Barr virus appeared linked to several top co-occurrence clusters. An earlier analysis of around 540 of the donors showed that most TCR beta V segments appeared in productive rearrangements either about 90% or about 30% of the time, which broadly matched IMGT annotations. In a later analysis, the rate of TCR association differed among HLA loci, with DRB1 alleles having the most associated TCRs and HLA-C alleles having the fewest. Sequencing depth was assumed to be roughly uniform across donors in the presence/absence analyses, though that assumption may not hold. For the cohort, immune exposure information was limited to CMV serostatus. Because counts were too low, under 20 rarely observed V segments, including chromosome 9 orphons, were left out of the earlier analysis of about 500 of the donors.

Library creation used the immunoSEQ multiplex PCR assay. For the multiplex PCR, a mixture combining 60 forward primers for TCR Vbeta segments and 13 reverse primers for TCR Jbeta segments was used. The CDR3 region of rearranged TCR beta genes was amplified from genomic DNA by a multiplex PCR assay. Amplified TCR beta libraries were sequenced as 87-base-pair reads on the Illumina HiSeq System. Per the original workflow: In a later analysis, roughly 80 million unique TCR beta chains were counted across the roughly 610 repertoires, and about 10 million of these chains were shared by at least two donors. Raw reads were error-corrected and collapsed into unique sequences with a nearest-neighbor algorithm that merged closely related sequences to remove PCR and sequencing errors. V, D and J gene segments were assigned by aligning CDR3 sequences to IMGT reference sequences. For a sequence to be retained, a match of at least six nucleotides to both a V gene segment and a J gene segment was required. A rearrangement counted as productive if the CDR3 had no stop codons and remained in frame with V and J, and every other rearrangement counted as non-productive. Following IMGT convention, CDR3 was defined as the stretch from the second conserved V-encoded cysteine to the conserved J-encoded phenylalanine. Sequences without an unambiguous match to a single V gene segment were excluded from the earlier analysis of 450 to 750 of the donors. An earlier analysis of 550 to 650 of the donors classified V segments as functional when productive rearrangements were above 56.7% and as segregating when the standard deviation between donors was above 5%. A statistical classification framework was built for diagnosing cytomegalovirus status from the catalog of TCR beta chain sequences. V and J gene assignment, in a later analysis, came from comparing TCR nucleotide sequences with IMGT/GENE-DB human TR gene sequences. A later analysis assigned CDR3 sequences and most-parsimonious VDJ recombination scenarios with the TCRdist pipeline. In a later analysis, every TCR beta chain was defined by the combination of its CDR3 amino acid sequence and its V-gene family, and reads without a unique V-gene family were dropped. As a way to deal with suspected cross-contamination and a sequencing artifact, a later analysis dropped 450 to 600 nucleotide sequences that were highly shared and had low generation probability. For each public chain, a later analysis derived a clonal expansion index from normalized ranks of inferred template counts within each repertoire. A later analysis computed generation probabilities with a VDJ recombination model fitted to out-of-frame rearrangements, and checked the results against IGoR. In a later analysis, TCR-TCR, TCR-HLA and TCR-CMV co-occurrence was scored with hypergeometric tests, and a repertoire-size bias correction was applied to TCR pairs. False discovery rates were estimated in a later analysis by permuting HLA or CMV assignments 20 times. A later analysis grouped co-occurring TCRs with DBSCAN, adding TCRdist sequence similarity when clustering within HLA-allele-positive subsets. Repertoires with fewer than 30,000 or more than 120,000 public chains were left out of co-occurrence clustering, as were four to six repertoires with anomalous nucleotide sharing. Drawn from immuneACCESS, this table holds only the in-frame rearrangements with V and J called that TCRdb kept. Clones are partly lost; checked studies trace under half to an unresolved V gene and leave the rest unexplained. Clone size and the V and J calls come from that table; the DNA yielded D and trimming. For this sample there are some 90,000 clones; approximately 76% appear just once. In total, the top ten clones hold 5.3% of the sample.

The CDR3, cysteine through phenylalanine, is 15 amino acids long. The entry retains the CDR3 DNA only, 45 bases that are in frame from base 1. Trimming takes 0 bases from V and 3 bases from J, and the germline ends sit 14 bases apart. Looking up the germline V gene (reference sequence) yields CDR1 GTSNPN and CDR2 SVGIG. The cohort comprised hundreds of healthy bone marrow donors. All cohort members were sampled while nominally healthy, although unrecorded immune exposures were likely present. The donor was CMV seropositive and was included in the group of 250 to 350 seropositive cohort members. Every donor gave a peripheral blood sample, and the peripheral blood mononuclear cells from that sample were used for TCR beta sequencing. The Qiagen DNeasy Blood Extraction Kit was used to extract genomic DNA from the blood cell samples. With regard to this clone: The antigen it binds to is not known. Base qualities are not recorded, but no much larger clone differs from it by a single base.

The clonotype originates from a man between 25 and 39 years old in good health and CMV-seropositive. The sample was PBMCs. Rearrangement joined TRBV30 to TRBJ1-2, with TRBD1 perhaps the D gene, on 5 matching bases. CDR3 protein: CAWSVRGRHHYGYTF. The nucleotide sequence is given as TGTGCCTGGAGTGTAAGGGGCAGGCATCACTATGGCTACACCTTC.